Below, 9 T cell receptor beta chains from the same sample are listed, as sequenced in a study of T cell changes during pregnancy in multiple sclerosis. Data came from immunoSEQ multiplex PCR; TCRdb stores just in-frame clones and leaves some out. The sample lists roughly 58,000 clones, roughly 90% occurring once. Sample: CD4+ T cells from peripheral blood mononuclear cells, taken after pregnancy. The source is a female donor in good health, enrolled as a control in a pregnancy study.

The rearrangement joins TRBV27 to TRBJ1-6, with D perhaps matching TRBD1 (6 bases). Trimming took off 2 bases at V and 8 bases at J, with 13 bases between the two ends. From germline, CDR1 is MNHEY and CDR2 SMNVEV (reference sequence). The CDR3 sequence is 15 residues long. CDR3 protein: CASSLGGARYSPLHF. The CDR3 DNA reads TGTGCCAGCAGTTTAGGGGGGGCGCGGTATTCACCCCTCCACTTT.

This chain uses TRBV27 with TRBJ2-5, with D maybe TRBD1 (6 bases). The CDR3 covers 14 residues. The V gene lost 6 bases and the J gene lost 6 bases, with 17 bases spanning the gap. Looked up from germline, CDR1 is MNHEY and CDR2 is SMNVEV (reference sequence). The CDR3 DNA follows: TGTGCCAGCAGACCTGACAGGTCGGCGAAGACCCAGTACTTC. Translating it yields CASRPDRSAKTQYF.

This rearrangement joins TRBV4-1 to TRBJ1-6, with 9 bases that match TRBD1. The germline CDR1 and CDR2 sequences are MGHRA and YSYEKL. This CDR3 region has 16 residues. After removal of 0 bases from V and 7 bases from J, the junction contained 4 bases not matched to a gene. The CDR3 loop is CASSQERGTGNSPLHF. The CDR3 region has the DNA TGCGCCAGCAGCCAAGAAAGAGGGACAGGGAATTCACCCCTCCACTTT.

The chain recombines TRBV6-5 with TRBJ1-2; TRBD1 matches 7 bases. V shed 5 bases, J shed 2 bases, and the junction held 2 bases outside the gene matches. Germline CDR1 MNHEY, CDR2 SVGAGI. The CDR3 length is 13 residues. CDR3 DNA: TGTGCCAGCAGTCCGGGACAGAACTATGGCTACACCTTC. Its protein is CASSPGQNYGYTF.

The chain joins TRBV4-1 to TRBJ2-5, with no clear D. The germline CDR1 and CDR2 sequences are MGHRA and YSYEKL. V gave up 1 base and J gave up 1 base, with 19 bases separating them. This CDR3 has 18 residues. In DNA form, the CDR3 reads TGCGCCAGCAGCCAAGGCCTGACAATTGGCTTAAGCCAAGAGACCCAGTACTTC. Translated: CASSQGLTIGLSQETQYF.

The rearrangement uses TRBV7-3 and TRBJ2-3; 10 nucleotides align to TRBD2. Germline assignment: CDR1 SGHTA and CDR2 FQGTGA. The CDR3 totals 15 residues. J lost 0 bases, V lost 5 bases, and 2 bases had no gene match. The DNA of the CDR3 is TGTGCCAGCAGCATAGCGGGGGGTAGCACAGATACGCAGTATTTT. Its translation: CASSIAGGSTDTQYF.

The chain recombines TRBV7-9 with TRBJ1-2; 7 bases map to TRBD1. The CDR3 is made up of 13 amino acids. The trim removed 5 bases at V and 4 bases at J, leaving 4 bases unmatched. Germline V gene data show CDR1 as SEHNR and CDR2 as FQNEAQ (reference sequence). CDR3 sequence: CASSPGGSYGYTF. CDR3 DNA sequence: TGTGCCAGCAGCCCAGGGGGAAGCTATGGCTACACCTTC.

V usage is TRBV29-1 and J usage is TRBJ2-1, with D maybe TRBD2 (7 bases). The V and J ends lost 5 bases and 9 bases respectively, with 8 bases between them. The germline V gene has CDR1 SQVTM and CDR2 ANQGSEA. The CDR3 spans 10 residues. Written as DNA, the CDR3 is TGCAGCGTTAGGGGGGGTGAGCAGTTCTTC. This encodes CSVRGGEQFF.

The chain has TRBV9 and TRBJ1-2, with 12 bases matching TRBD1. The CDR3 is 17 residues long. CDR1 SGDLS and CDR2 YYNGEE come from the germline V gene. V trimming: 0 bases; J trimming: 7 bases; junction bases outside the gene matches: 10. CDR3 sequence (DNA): TGTGCCAGCAGCGTAGATGGGACAGGGGGCGCCATCGGTGGCTACACCTTC. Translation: CASSVDGTGGAIGGYTF.